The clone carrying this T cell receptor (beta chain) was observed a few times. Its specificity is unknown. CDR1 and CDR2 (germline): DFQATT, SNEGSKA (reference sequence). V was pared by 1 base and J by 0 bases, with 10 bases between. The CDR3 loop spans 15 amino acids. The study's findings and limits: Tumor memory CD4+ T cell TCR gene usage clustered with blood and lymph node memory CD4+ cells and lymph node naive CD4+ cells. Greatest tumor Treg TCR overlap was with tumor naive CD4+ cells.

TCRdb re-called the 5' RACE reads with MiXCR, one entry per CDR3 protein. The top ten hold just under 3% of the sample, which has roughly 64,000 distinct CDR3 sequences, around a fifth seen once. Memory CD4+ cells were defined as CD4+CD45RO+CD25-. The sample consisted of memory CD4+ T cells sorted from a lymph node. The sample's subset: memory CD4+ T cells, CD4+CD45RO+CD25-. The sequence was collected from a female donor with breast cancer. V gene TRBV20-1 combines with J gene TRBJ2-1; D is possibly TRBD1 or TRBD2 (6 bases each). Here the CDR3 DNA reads TGCAGTGCTAGAGGCGGGACAAGCTCCTACAATGAGCAGTTCTTC. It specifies CSARGGTSSYNEQFF.